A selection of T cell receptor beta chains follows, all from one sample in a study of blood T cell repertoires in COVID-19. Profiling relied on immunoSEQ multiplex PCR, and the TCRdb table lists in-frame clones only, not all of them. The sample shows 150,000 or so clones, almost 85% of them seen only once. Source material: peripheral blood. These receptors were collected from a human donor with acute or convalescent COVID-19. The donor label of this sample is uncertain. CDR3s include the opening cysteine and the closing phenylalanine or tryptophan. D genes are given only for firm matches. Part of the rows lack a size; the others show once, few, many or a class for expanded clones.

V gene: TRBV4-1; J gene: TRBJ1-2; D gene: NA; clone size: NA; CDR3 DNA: TGCGCCAGCAGCCAACTGGACATGGGGTTTCAGAACTATGGCTACACCTTC; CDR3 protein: CASSQLDMGFQNYGYTF
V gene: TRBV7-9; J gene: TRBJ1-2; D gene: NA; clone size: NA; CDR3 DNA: TGTGCCAGCAGCTTAGGGACAGCTCCGGGCTATGGCTACACCTTC; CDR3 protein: CASSLGTAPGYGYTF
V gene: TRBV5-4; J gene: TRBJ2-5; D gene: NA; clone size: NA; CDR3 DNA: TGTGCCAGCAGCTTGGGGGCCCAGGGCGGAGAGACCCAGTACTTC; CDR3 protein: CASSLGAQGGETQYF
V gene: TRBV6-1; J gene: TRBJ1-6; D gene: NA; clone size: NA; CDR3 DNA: TGTGCCAGCAGTGAACGTCCGGGGGATAATTCACCCCTCCACTTT; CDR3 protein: CASSERPGDNSPLHF
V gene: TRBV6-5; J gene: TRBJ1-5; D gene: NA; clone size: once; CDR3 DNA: TGTGCCAGCAGTTACAGGGAGGTGGAGCCCCAGCATTTT; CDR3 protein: CASSYREVEPQHF
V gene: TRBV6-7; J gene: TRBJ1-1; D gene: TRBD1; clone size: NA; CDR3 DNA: TGTGCCAGCAGTCCCACAGGGGCCACGAACACTGAAGCTTTCTTT; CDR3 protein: CASSPTGATNTEAFF
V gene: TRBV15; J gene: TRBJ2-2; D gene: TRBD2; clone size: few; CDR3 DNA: TGTGCCACCAGCAGAGCCGGGGGGAGGAGCACCGGGGAGCTGTTTTTT; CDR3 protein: CATSRAGGRSTGELFF
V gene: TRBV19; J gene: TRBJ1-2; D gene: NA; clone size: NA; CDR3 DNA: TGTGCCAGTAGTAGACCCCAGGGAGGCGGCTACACCTTC; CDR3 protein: CASSRPQGGGYTF
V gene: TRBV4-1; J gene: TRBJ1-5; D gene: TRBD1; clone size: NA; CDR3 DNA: TGCGCCAGCAGCCTAAGACAGGGTTCTGGGCAGCCCCAGCATTTT; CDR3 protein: CASSLRQGSGQPQHF
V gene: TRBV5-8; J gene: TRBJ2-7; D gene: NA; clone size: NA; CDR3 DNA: TGTGCCAGCAGCTTGGGAAGGGGTTTTCGGGACGAGCAGTACTTC; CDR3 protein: CASSLGRGFRDEQYF
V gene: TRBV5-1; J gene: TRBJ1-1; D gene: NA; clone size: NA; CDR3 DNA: TGCGCCAGCAGCTTGGATCCTCGGAATAGCTGGACTGAAGCTTTCTTT; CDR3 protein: CASSLDPRNSWTEAFF
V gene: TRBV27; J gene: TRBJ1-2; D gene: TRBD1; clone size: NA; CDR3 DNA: TGTGCCAGCACTAAAAACCGGGACAGGGCTAACTATGGCTACACCTTC; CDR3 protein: CASTKNRDRANYGYTF
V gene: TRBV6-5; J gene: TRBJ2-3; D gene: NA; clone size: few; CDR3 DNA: TGTGCCAGCAGTTTCGGACAGTTTTCCCGCACAGATACGCAGTATTTT; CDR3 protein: CASSFGQFSRTDTQYF
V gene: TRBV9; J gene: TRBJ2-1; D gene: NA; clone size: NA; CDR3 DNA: TGTGCCAGCAGCGTGGGGGGAACCAGAGGGAATGAGCAGTTCTTC; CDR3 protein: CASSVGGTRGNEQFF
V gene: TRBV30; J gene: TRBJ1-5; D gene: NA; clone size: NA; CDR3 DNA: TGTGCCTGGAGTGCCTCCGACTATAGCAATCAGCCCCAGCATTTT; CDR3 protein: CAWSASDYSNQPQHF
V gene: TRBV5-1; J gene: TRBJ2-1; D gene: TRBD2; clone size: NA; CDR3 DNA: TGCGCCAGCAGGGTGACTAGCGGGGGAACCATCTCCTACAATGAGCAGTTCTTC; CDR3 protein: CASRVTSGGTISYNEQFF
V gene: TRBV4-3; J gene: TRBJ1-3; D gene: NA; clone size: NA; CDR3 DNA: TGCGCCAGCAGCCCCAAGATGGCTCAGTCCTCTGGAAACACCATATATTTT; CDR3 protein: CASSPKMAQSSGNTIYF
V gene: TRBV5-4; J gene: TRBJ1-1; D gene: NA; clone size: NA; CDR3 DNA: TGTGCCAGCAGCAACGCAGGGTTGGGAAACACTGAAGCTTTCTTT; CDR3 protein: CASSNAGLGNTEAFF
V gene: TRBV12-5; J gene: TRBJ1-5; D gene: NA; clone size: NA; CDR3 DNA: TGTGCTAGTGGTCCCCCGCTTGCCGGGGGGGGACAGCCCCAGCATTTT; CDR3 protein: CASGPPLAGGGQPQHF
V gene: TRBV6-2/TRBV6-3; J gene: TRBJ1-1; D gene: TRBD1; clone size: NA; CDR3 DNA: TGTGCCAGCAGTTACCCCTGGACAGGAGTAGAAGCTTTCTTT; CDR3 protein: CASSYPWTGVEAFF
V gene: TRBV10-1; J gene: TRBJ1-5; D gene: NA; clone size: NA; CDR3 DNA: TGCGCCAGCAGTGAGACGGCCGGGCAGGGCCCCTGGCCCCAGCATTTT; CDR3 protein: CASSETAGQGPWPQHF
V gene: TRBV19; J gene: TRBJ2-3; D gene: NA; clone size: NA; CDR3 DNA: TGTGCCAGTAGTCCATTTGGGCGAGGGGATACGCAGTATTTT; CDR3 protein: CASSPFGRGDTQYF
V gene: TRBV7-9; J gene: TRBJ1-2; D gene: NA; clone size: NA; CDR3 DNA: TGTGCCAGCAGCTTAGCAGGGTTAAGACAGGCTCCGTATGGCTACACCTTC; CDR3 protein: CASSLAGLRQAPYGYTF